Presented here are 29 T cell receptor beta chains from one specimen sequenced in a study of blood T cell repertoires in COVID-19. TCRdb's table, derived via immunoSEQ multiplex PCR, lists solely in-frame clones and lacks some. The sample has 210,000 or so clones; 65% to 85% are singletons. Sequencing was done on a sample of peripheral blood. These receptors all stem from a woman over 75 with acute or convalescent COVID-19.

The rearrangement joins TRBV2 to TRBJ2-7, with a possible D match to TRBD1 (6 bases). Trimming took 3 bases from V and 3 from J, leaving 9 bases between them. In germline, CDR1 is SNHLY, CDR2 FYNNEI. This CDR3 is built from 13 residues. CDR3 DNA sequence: TGTGCCAGCAGTGATGAGGGGGTCTACGAGCAGTACTTC. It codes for CASSDEGVYEQYF.

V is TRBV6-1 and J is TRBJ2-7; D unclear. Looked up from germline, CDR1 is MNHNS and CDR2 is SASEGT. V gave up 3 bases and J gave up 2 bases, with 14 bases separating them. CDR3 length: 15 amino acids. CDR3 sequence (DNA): TGTGCCAGCAGTGAGATGACACATCCCCCCTACGAGCAGTACTTC. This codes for CASSEMTHPPYEQYF.

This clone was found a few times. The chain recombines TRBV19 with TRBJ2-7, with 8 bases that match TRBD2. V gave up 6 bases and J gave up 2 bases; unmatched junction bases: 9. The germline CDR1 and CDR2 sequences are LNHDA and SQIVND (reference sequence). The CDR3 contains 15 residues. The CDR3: CASRQRPGRAYEQYF. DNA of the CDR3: TGTGCCAGTAGACAAAGGCCCGGGAGGGCCTACGAGCAGTACTTC.

The CDR3 region has the DNA TGTGCCAGCAGCTTAGATTATTATTCTAGCTATGGCTACACCTTC. Translated, it gives CASSLDYYSSYGYTF. This chain connects TRBV11-2 to TRBJ1-2; D uncertain. V lost 0 bases, J lost 4 bases, and 12 bases lay in between. This CDR3 is built from 15 residues. The V gene's germline CDR1 is SGHAT and CDR2 FQNNGV.

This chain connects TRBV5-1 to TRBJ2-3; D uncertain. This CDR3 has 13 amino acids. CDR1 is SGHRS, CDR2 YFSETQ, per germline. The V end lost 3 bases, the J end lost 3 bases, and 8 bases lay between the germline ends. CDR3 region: CASSSLRTDTQYF. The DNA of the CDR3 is TGCGCCAGCAGCTCCCTCCGTACAGATACGCAGTATTTT. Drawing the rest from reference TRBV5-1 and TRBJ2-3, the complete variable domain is KAGVTQTPRYLIKTRGQQVTLSCSPISGHRSVSWYQQTPGQGLQFLFEYFSETQRNKGNFPGRFSGRQFSNSRSEMNVSTLELGDSALYLCASSSLRTDTQYFGPGTRLTVL.

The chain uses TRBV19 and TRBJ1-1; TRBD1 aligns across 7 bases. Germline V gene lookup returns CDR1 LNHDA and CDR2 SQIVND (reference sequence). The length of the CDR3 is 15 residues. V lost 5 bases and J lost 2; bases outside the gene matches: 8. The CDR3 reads CASSSQQGINTEAFF. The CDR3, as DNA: TGTGCCAGTAGTTCACAACAGGGGATTAACACTGAAGCTTTCTTT.

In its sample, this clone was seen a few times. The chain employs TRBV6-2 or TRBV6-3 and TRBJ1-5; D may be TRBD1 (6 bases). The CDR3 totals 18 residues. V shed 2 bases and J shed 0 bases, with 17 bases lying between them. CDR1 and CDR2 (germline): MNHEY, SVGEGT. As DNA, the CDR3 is TGTGCCAGCAGTTACGGGGCCGGGACATTATATAGCAATCAGCCCCAGCATTTT. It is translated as CASSYGAGTLYSNQPQHF.

The CDR3 DNA sequence: TGTGCCAGCACCCAGCGGCGGGAGCTCTCCGAGCAGTACTTC. It is translated as CASTQRRELSEQYF. J is TRBJ2-7 and V is TRBV12-1; the DNA was not used to check the table's D call, TRBD2. TRBV12-1 is flagged as a pseudogene. This CDR3 spans 14 amino acids.

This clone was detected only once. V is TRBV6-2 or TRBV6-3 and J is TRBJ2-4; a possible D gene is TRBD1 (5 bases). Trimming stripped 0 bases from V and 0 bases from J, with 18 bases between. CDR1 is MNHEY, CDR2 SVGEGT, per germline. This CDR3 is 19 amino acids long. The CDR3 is CASSYSGQGQVIAKNIQYF. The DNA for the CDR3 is TGTGCCAGCAGTTACTCCGGGCAGGGTCAGGTTATAGCCAAAAACATTCAGTACTTC.

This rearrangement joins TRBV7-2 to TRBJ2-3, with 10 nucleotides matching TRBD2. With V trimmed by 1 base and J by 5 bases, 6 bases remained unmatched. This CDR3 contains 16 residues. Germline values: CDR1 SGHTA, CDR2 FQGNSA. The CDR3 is CASSLDSGGALDTQYF. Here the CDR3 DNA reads TGTGCCAGCAGCTTAGACAGCGGGGGGGCGTTAGATACGCAGTATTTT.

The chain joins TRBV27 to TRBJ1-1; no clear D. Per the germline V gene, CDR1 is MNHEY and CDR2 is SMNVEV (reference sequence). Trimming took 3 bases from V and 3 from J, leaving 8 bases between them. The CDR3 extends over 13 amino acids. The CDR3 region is CASSFYRHTEAFF. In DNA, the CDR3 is TGTGCCAGCAGTTTTTACAGACACACTGAAGCTTTCTTT.

The CDR3: CASSFNPSSGGNSEQYF. The DNA of the CDR3 is TGCGCCAGCAGCTTCAATCCCTCCTCGGGCGGGAATAGCGAGCAGTACTTC. The rearrangement uses TRBV5-1 and TRBJ2-7; perhaps TRBD2 as D (6 bases). The CDR3 spans 17 residues. The V gene lost 2 bases and the J gene lost 6 bases, with 24 bases spanning the gap. Germline CDR1 is SGHRS and CDR2 is YFSETQ.

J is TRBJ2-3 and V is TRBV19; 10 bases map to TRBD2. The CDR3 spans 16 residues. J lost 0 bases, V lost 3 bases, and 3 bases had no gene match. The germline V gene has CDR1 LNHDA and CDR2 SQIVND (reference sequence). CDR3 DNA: TGTGCCAGTAGTATCCGACTAGCGGGCAGCACAGATACGCAGTATTTT. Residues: CASSIRLAGSTDTQYF.

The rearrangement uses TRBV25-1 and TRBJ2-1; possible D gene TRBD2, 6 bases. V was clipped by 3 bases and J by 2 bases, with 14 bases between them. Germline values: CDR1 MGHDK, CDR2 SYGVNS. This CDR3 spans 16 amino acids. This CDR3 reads CASSDRRELTYNEQFF. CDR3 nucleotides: TGTGCCAGCAGTGACCGACGGGAGTTAACCTACAATGAGCAGTTCTTC.

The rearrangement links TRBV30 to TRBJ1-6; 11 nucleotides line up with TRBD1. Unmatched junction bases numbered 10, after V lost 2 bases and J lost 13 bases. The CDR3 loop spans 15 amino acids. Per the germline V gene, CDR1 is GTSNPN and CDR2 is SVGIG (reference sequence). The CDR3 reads CAWSRGQGARMPLHF. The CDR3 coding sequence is TGTGCCTGGAGTAGAGGACAGGGGGCGCGGATGCCCCTCCACTTT.

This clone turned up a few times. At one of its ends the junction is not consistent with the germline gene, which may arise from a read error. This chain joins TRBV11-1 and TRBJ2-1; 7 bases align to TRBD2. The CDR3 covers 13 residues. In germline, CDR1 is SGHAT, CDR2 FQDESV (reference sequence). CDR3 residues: CASSLGERGFQIF. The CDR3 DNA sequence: TGTGCCAGCAGCTTAGGGGAGCGGGGTTTTCAGATCTTC.

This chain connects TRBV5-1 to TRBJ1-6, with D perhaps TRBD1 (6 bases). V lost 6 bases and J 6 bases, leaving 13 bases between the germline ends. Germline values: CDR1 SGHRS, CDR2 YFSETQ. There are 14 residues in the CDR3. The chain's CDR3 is CASTQGQPNSPLHF. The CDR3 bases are TGCGCCAGCACCCAAGGACAGCCTAATTCACCCCTCCACTTT.

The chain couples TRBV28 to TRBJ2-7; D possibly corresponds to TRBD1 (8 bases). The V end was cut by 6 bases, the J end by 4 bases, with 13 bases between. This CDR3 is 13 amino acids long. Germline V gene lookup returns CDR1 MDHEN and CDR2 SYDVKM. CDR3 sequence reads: CASRQQGGYEQYF. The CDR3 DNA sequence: TGTGCCAGCAGGCAACAGGGGGGGTACGAGCAGTACTTC. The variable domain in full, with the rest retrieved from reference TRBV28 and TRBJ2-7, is DVKVTQSSRYLVKRTGEKVFLECVQDMDHENMFWYRQDPGLGLRLIYFSYDVKMKEKGDIPEGYSVSREKKERFSLILESASTNQTSMYLCASRQQGGYEQYFGPGTRLTVT.

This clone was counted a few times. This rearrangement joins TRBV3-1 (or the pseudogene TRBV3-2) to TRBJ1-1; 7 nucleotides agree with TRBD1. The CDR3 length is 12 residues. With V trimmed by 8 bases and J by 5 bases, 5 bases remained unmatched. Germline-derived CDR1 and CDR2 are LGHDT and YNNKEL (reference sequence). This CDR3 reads CASSYRGTEAFF. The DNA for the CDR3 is TGTGCCAGCTCTTACAGGGGAACTGAAGCTTTCTTT.

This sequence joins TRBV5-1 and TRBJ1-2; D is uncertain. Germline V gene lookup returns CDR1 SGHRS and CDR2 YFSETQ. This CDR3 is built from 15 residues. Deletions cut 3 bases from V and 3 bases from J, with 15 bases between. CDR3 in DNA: TGCGCCAGCAGCTCCCTGGGAGGCGGGGACTATGGCTACACCTTC. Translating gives CASSSLGGGDYGYTF.

CDR3 DNA: TGTGCCAGCTCAAGGACACAATCCAATCAGCCCCAGCATTTT. Translation: CASSRTQSNQPQHF. V and J are TRBV18 and TRBJ1-5; maybe TRBD1 (5 bases). V gave up 5 bases and J gave up 3 bases, with 11 bases separating them. Germline-derived CDR1 and CDR2 are KGHSH and LQKENI. This CDR3 spans 14 amino acids.

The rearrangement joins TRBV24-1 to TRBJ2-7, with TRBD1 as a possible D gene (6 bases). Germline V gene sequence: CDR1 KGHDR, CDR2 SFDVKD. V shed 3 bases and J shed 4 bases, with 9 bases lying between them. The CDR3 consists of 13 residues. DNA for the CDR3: TGTGCCACCAGTGATACGACAGGTTACGAGCAGTACTTC. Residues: CATSDTTGYEQYF.

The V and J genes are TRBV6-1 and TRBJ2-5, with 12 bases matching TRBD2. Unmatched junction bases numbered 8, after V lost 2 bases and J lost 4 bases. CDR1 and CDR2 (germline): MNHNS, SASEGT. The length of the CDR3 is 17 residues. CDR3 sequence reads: CASSERLAGGPGETQYF. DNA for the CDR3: TGTGCCAGCAGTGAAAGGCTAGCGGGGGGGCCGGGAGAGACCCAGTACTTC.

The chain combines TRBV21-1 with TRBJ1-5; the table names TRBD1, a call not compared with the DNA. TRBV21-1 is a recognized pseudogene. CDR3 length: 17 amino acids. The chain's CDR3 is CASSKTGLRQVNQPQHF. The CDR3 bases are TGTGCCAGCAGCAAGACGGGGCTTCGACAGGTCAATCAGCCCCAGCATTTT.

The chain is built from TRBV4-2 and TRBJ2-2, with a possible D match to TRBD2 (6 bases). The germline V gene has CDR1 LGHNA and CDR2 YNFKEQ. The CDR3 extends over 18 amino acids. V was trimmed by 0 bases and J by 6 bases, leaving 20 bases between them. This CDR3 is CASSQDLSDIWRAGELFF. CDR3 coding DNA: TGTGCCAGCAGCCAAGATCTTTCGGACATTTGGAGGGCCGGGGAGCTGTTTTTT.

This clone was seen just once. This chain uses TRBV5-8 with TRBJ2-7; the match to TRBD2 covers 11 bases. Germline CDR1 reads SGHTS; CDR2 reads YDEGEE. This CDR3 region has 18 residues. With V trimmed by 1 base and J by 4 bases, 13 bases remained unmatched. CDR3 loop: CASSLSRGGLAEPYEQYF. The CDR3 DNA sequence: TGTGCCAGCAGCTTGTCCAGGGGGGGACTAGCGGAACCTTACGAGCAGTACTTC.

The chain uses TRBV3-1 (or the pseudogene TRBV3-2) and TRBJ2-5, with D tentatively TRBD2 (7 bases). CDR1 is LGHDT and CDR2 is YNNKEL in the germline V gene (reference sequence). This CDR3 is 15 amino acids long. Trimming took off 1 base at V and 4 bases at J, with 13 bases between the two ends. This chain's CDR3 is CASSQVLGGVETQYF. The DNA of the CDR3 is TGTGCCAGCAGCCAAGTTCTAGGGGGGGTAGAGACCCAGTACTTC.

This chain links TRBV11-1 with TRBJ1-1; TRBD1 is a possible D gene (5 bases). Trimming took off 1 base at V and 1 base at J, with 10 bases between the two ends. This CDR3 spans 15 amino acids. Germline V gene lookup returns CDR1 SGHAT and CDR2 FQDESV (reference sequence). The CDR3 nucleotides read TGTGCCAGCAGCTTAGATCGCAGGGCGAACACTGAAGCTTTCTTT. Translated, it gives CASSLDRRANTEAFF. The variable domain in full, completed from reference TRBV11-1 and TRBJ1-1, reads EAEVAQSPRYKITEKSQAVAFWCDPISGHATLYWYRQILGQGPELLVQFQDESVVDDSQLPKDRFSAERLKGVDSTLKIQPAELGDSAMYLCASSLDRRANTEAFFGQGTRLTVV.

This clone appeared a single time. CDR3: CATSRDRMGGELFF. Written as DNA, the CDR3 is TGTGCCACCAGCAGAGACAGGATGGGCGGGGAGCTGTTTTTT. The chain is built from TRBV15 and TRBJ2-2; D gene unclear. The CDR3 runs 14 residues. Germline V lookup: CDR1 LNHNV, CDR2 YYDKDF (reference sequence). Between the trimmed V and J ends, which lost 0 bases and 7 bases, there was a span of 9 bases. The full variable domain, completed using reference TRBV15 and TRBJ2-2, is DAMVIQNPRYQVTQFGKPVTLSCSQTLNHNVMYWYQQKSSQAPKLLFHYYDKDFNNEADTPDNFQSRRPNTSFCFLDIRSPGLGDTAMYLCATSRDRMGGELFFGEGSRLTVL.